These 27 T cell receptor beta chains were sequenced from one sample in a study of OX40 agonist ivuxolimab in advanced cancers. Here immunoSEQ multiplex PCR was the method, and the copy in TCRdb shows in-frame clones only, minus some. This sample has about 62,000 clones, with around 92% found just once. Sequenced here: CD4+ or CD8+ T cells sorted from blood, sampled in a trial of the OX40 agonist ivuxolimab. These receptors all stem from an adult with an advanced solid tumor such as melanoma, head and neck, liver or kidney cancer.

The chain carries TRBV11-2 and TRBJ1-1, with 9 bases identical to TRBD1. J lost 4 bases, V lost 1 base, and 10 bases had no gene match. CDR1 and CDR2 (germline): SGHAT, FQNNGV. The CDR3 is 17 residues long. The CDR3 DNA reads TGTGCCAGCAGCTTAGGGGGACAGGGTGGTTGGAGCACTGAAGCTTTCTTT. Amino acids: CASSLGGQGGWSTEAFF.

This clone was recorded once. The J gene is TRBJ2-7, the V gene TRBV19; D gene uncertain. The CDR3 extends over 14 amino acids. V lost 2 bases and J lost 0, with 8 bases in between. Looked up from germline, CDR1 is LNHDA and CDR2 is SQIVND (reference sequence). The CDR3: CASSILLSSYEQYF. The CDR3 DNA follows: TGTGCCAGTAGTATACTACTAAGCTCCTACGAGCAGTACTTC.

The chain joins TRBV6-1 to TRBJ1-5, with a tentative D call TRBD1 (6 bases). Germline lookup yields CDR1 MNHNS and CDR2 SASEGT. The CDR3 is 16 residues long. Trimming stripped 2 bases from V and 1 base from J, with 12 bases between. CDR3 nucleotides: TGTGCCAGCAGTGAACCTCCAGGACAGAGCAATCAGCCCCAGCATTTT. Its translation is CASSEPPGQSNQPQHF.

The chain couples TRBV29-1 to TRBJ2-1, with D maybe TRBD1 (5 bases). Germline CDR1 reads SQVTM; CDR2 reads ANQGSEA. V lost 4 bases and J lost 4, with 8 bases in between. This CDR3 is 12 amino acids long. CDR3 DNA: TGCAGCGTTGTAAGGGGATACAATGAGCAGTTCTTC. Its translation is CSVVRGYNEQFF.

The genes are TRBV6-5 and TRBJ2-7, with 11 bases fitting TRBD2. J gave up 3 bases and V 1 base, and 2 bases lay outside the gene matches. This CDR3 spans 15 amino acids. The germline V gene encodes CDR1 MNHEY and CDR2 SVGAGI. The CDR3 sequence is CASSYWTSGYYEQYF. Here the CDR3 DNA reads TGTGCCAGCAGTTACTGGACTAGCGGGTACTACGAGCAGTACTTC.

The V and J genes are TRBV6-5 and TRBJ2-7, with 7 bases fitting TRBD1. Germline V gene data show CDR1 as MNHEY and CDR2 as SVGAGI. The J segment lost 6 bases and the V segment lost 3 bases, leaving 8 bases of the junction unmatched. The CDR3 sequence is 14 residues long. The CDR3 loop is CASSYAQGWAEQYF. CDR3 DNA sequence: TGTGCCAGCAGTTATGCACAGGGGTGGGCCGAGCAGTACTTC.

This chain links TRBV27 with TRBJ1-2, with D unresolved. The CDR3 has 13 amino acids. Germline CDR1 reads MNHEY; CDR2 reads SMNVEV (reference sequence). V was shortened by 5 bases and J by 4 bases, with 11 bases between the two germline ends. This chain's CDR3 is CASSPRRPYGYTF. DNA of the CDR3: TGTGCCAGCAGTCCCCGCCGACCCTATGGCTACACCTTC.

V and J are TRBV19 and TRBJ1-6; D call uncertain. This CDR3 comprises 12 residues. Trimming stripped 3 bases from V and 9 bases from J, with 6 bases between. Germline V gene sequence: CDR1 LNHDA, CDR2 SQIVND (reference sequence). CDR3 in DNA: TGTGCCAGTAGTATTGGGCGTTCACCCCTCCACTTT. This codes for CASSIGRSPLHF.

The V call is TRBV27, the J call TRBJ2-6, with D possibly being TRBD1 (5 bases). Per the germline V gene, CDR1 is MNHEY and CDR2 is SMNVEV (reference sequence). The CDR3 is made up of 14 amino acids. Deletions cut 6 bases from V and 1 base from J, with 7 bases between. The CDR3 region has the DNA TGTGCCAGCAGCCCAGGGTCTGGGGCCAACGTCCTGACTTTC. Its translation is CASSPGSGANVLTF.

The rearrangement uses TRBV4-2 and TRBJ1-1, with 9 bases identical to TRBD1. J gave up 1 base and V 8 bases, and 5 bases lay outside the gene matches. Germline assignment: CDR1 LGHNA and CDR2 YNFKEQ. The CDR3 covers 14 residues. Written as DNA, the CDR3 is TGTGCCAGCGGCAAACAGGGGGCGAACACTGAAGCTTTCTTT. Amino acids: CASGKQGANTEAFF.

The table lists this clone with a count of one. The CDR3 is CASSLGTGANVLTF. CDR3 DNA sequence: TGTGCCAGCAGCCTGGGAACTGGGGCCAACGTCCTGACTTTC. J is TRBJ2-6 and V is TRBV4-2; D unclear. Germline-derived CDR1 and CDR2 are LGHNA and YNFKEQ. The ends were cut back, 4 bases at V and 2 bases at J, with 6 bases in the middle. This CDR3 has 14 residues.

The V and J genes are TRBV29-1 and TRBJ2-5; the D gene is possibly TRBD2 (6 bases). There are 15 residues in the CDR3. The V end lost 2 bases, the J end lost 1 base, and 14 bases lay between the germline ends. Germline assignment: CDR1 SQVTM and CDR2 ANQGSEA. CDR3: CSVELRGDTQETQYF. The CDR3 nucleotides are TGCAGCGTTGAATTGCGGGGCGACACCCAAGAGACCCAGTACTTC.

V gene TRBV27 combines with J gene TRBJ2-7; D is ambiguous. The CDR3 is 13 amino acids. With 0 bases removed from V and 2 bases from J, the gap between germline ends came to 5 bases. Germline V CDR1 and CDR2: MNHEY, SMNVEV (reference sequence). CDR3 in amino acids: CASSLSQPYEQYF. The CDR3 DNA sequence: TGTGCCAGCAGTTTATCCCAGCCCTACGAGCAGTACTTC.

The V and J genes are TRBV7-6 and TRBJ2-7, with D tentatively TRBD2 (6 bases). This CDR3 has 14 residues. Trimming stripped 3 bases from V and 3 bases from J, with 12 bases between. The germline V gene has CDR1 SGHVS and CDR2 FNYEAQ. This CDR3 is CASSLPSSDYEQYF. DNA for the CDR3: TGTGCCAGCAGCTTGCCTTCTAGCGACTACGAGCAGTACTTC.

The rearrangement uses TRBV2 and TRBJ2-1; D perhaps matches TRBD1 (6 bases). Trimming removed 2 bases from V and 0 bases from J, with 11 bases in between. The CDR3 is made up of 16 amino acids. Germline CDR1 reads SNHLY; CDR2 reads FYNNEI. This CDR3 is CASSELQGSSYNEQFF. The CDR3, as DNA: TGTGCCAGCAGTGAATTGCAGGGGAGCTCCTACAATGAGCAGTTCTTC.

This clone was recorded only once. This chain joins TRBV5-4 and TRBJ2-5; D perhaps matches TRBD1 (5 bases). Matching the DNA end better, TRBJ2-7 makes the J call doubtful. This CDR3 region has 14 residues. CDR1 is SGHNT, CDR2 YYREEE, per germline (reference sequence). CDR3 nucleotide sequence: TGTGCCAGCAGCTCATCGACAGAAACCTACGAGCAGTACTTC. Encoded protein: CASSSSTETYEQYF.

This chain links TRBV6-1 with TRBJ1-5; unclear D gene. CDR3 length: 13 amino acids. Germline V gene lookup returns CDR1 MNHNS and CDR2 SASEGT. Trimming removed 0 bases at V and 5 bases at J, with 5 bases between. The CDR3 region has the DNA TGTGCCAGCAGTGAAGCGGGTTATCAGCCCCAGCATTTT. Its protein product is CASSEAGYQPQHF.

This chain connects TRBV4-1 to TRBJ1-5, with D perhaps TRBD1 (5 bases). Germline values: CDR1 MGHRA, CDR2 YSYEKL. Trimming pared 4 bases from V and 3 bases from J, leaving 10 bases between. This CDR3 spans 14 amino acids. CDR3 sequence: CASSRSGSNQPQHF. CDR3 DNA sequence: TGCGCCAGCAGCCGATCAGGGTCCAATCAGCCCCAGCATTTT.

V usage is TRBV19 and J usage is TRBJ2-7; 7 bases are shared with TRBD2. The germline V gene has CDR1 LNHDA and CDR2 SQIVND (reference sequence). V dropped 5 bases and J dropped 7; count of bases not matched to a gene: 8. This CDR3 contains 13 residues. The CDR3 DNA is TGTGCCAGTAGTGCTTGGGGGGGTGAGGAGCAGTACTTC. It yields the protein CASSAWGGEEQYF.

The chain combines TRBV9 with TRBJ1-1; 7 bases are a match to TRBD1. The V gene's germline CDR1 is SGDLS and CDR2 YYNGEE. This CDR3 spans 16 amino acids. J lost 0 bases, V lost 4 bases, and 9 bases had no gene match. The CDR3 protein is CASSQTAGQLNTEAFF. The CDR3 coding sequence is TGTGCCAGCAGCCAAACCGCGGGACAGCTGAACACTGAAGCTTTCTTT.

The J gene is TRBJ2-1, the V gene TRBV14; no clear D. The germline CDR1 and CDR2 sequences are SGHDN and FVKESK. The CDR3 has 14 residues. The ends were cut back, 0 bases at V and 3 bases at J, with 6 bases in the middle. CDR3 protein: CASSQDMNYNEQFF. CDR3 sequence (DNA): TGTGCCAGCAGCCAAGATATGAACTACAATGAGCAGTTCTTC. Full variable domain (rest looked up from reference TRBV14 and TRBJ2-1): EAGVTQFPSHSVIEKGQTVTLRCDPISGHDNLYWYRRVMGKEIKFLLHFVKESKQDESGMPNNRFLAERTGGTYSTLKVQPAELEDSGVYFCASSQDMNYNEQFFGPGTRLTVL.

The chain joins TRBV7-9 to TRBJ2-5, with 12 bases matching TRBD2. Trimming removed 5 bases from V and 4 bases from J; junction bases left unmatched: 8. The CDR3 length is 16 residues. Germline CDR1 and CDR2: SEHNR and FQNEAQ (reference sequence). This CDR3 is CASSGPTSGSLETQYF. In DNA, the CDR3 is TGTGCCAGCAGCGGCCCGACTAGCGGGAGTTTAGAGACCCAGTACTTC.

The chain uses TRBV2 and TRBJ2-1; D perhaps matches TRBD2 (6 bases). This CDR3 region has 15 residues. The V gene lost 3 bases and the J gene lost 2 bases, with 11 bases spanning the gap. Germline-derived CDR1 and CDR2 are SNHLY and FYNNEI. CDR3 residues: CASSETRGPYNEQFF. Here the CDR3 DNA reads TGTGCCAGCAGTGAGACGCGGGGCCCCTACAATGAGCAGTTCTTC.

V usage is TRBV14 and J usage is TRBJ2-7; 9 positions agree with TRBD1. The V gene's germline CDR1 is SGHDN and CDR2 FVKESK. The CDR3 runs to 15 residues. Trimming at V came to 3 bases and at J to 1 base, leaving 4 bases not matched to a gene. The CDR3 DNA reads as TGTGCCAGCAGCCAGAGGGGACAGGGTTCCTACGAGCAGTACTTC. Translation: CASSQRGQGSYEQYF.

The rearrangement links TRBV6-7 to TRBJ2-5; the match to TRBD2 covers 10 bases. TRBV6-7 is treated as an ORF (open reading frame) with a function not yet certain. The length of the CDR3 is 17 residues. Trimming removed 2 bases from V and 5 bases from J; junction bases left unmatched: 11. Here the CDR3 DNA reads TGTGCCAGCAGTTACCCACCGGGACTAGCGTTAAGGGAGACCCAGTACTTC. It encodes CASSYPPGLALRETQYF.

This clone was detected only once. The rearrangement links TRBV27 to TRBJ1-5; D not resolved. The CDR3 is 13 amino acids. V was shortened by 3 bases and J by 6 bases, with 9 bases between the two germline ends. Germline V gene lookup returns CDR1 MNHEY and CDR2 SMNVEV (reference sequence). The DNA of the CDR3 is TGTGCCAGCAGTTTTAGAGCACTTCAGCCCCAGCATTTT. Translating gives CASSFRALQPQHF.

The chain carries TRBV27 and TRBJ2-1; TRBD2 matches 11 bases. The CDR3 is made up of 20 amino acids. Per the germline V gene, CDR1 is MNHEY and CDR2 is SMNVEV (reference sequence). V was clipped by 9 bases and J by 3 bases; unmatched bases: 22. Here the CDR3 DNA reads TGTGCCAGTCTCGACCTTTACGGGACTAGCGGCGGGGGTTACTACAATGAGCAGTTCTTC. Its protein product is CASLDLYGTSGGGYYNEQFF.